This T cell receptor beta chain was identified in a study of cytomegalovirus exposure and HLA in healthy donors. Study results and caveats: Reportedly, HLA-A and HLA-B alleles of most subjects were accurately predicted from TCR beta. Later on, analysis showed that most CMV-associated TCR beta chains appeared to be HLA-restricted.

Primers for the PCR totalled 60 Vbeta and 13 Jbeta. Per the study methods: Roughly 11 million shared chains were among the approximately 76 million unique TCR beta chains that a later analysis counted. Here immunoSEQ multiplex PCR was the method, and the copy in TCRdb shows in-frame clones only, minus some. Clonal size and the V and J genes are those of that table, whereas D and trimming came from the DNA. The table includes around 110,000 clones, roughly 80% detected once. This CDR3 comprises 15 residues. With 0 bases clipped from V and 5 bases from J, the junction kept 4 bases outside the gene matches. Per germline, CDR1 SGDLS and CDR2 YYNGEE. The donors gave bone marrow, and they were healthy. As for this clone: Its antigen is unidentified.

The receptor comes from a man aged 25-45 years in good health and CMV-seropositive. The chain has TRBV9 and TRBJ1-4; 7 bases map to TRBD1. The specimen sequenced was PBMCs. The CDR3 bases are TGTGCCAGCAGCGTAGAGGGACAGCCGAATGAAAAACTGTTTTTT. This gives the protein CASSVEGQPNEKLFF. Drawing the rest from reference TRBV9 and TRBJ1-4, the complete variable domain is DSGVTQTPKHLITATGQRVTLRCSPRSGDLSVYWYQQSLDQGLQFLIQYYNGEERAKGNILERFSAQQFPDLHSELNLSSLELGDSALYFCASSVEGQPNEKLFFGSGTQLSVL.